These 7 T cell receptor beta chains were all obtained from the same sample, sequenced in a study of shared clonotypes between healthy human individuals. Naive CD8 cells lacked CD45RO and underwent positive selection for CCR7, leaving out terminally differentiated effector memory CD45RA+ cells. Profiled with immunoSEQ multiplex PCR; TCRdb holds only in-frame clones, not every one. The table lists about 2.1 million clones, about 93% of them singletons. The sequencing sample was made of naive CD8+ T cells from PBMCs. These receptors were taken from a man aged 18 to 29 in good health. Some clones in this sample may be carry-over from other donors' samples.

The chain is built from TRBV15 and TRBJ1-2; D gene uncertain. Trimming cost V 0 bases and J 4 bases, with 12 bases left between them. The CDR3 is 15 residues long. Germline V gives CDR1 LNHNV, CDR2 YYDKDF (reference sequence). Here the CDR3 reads CATSREGGHLYGYTF. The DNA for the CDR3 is TGTGCCACCAGCAGAGAAGGCGGGCACCTCTATGGCTACACCTTC.

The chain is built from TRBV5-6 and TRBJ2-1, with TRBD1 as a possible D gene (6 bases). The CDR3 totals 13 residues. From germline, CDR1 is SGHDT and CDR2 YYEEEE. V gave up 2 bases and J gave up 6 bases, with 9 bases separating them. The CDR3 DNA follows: TGTGCCAGCAGCTTTAACAGGGCCAATGAGCAGTTCTTC. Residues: CASSFNRANEQFF.

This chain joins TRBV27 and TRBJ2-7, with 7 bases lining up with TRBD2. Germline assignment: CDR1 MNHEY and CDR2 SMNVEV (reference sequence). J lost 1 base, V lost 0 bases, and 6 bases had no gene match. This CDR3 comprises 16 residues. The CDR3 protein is CASSLSLAALSYEQYF. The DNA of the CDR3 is TGTGCCAGCAGTTTATCCCTAGCGGCTTTATCCTACGAGCAGTACTTC.

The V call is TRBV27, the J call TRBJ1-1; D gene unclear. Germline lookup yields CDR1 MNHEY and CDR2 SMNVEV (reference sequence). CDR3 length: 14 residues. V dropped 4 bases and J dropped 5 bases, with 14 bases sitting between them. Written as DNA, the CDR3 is TGTGCCAGCAGTTCAAACCCGTCCGGAACTGAAGCTTTCTTT. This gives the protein CASSSNPSGTEAFF.

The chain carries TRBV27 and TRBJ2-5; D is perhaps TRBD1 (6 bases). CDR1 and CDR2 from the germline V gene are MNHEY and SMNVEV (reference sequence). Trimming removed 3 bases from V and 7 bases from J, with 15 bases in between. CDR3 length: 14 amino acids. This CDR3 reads CASSFRGPAGTQYF. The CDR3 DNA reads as TGTGCCAGCAGTTTCAGGGGCCCGGCCGGGACCCAGTACTTC.

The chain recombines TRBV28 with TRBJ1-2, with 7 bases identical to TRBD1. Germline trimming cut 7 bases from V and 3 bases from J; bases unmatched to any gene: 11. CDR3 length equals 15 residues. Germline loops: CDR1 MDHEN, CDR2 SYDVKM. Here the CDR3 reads CASNFIGTAYYGYTF. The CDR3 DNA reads TGTGCCAGCAATTTTATTGGGACAGCATACTATGGCTACACCTTC.

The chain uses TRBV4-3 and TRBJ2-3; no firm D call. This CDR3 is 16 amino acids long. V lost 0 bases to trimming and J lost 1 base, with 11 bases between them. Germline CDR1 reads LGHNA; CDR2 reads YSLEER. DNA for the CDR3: TGCGCCAGCAGCCAAGAATTTTTGCTCGGCACAGATACGCAGTATTTT. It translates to CASSQEFLLGTDTQYF.